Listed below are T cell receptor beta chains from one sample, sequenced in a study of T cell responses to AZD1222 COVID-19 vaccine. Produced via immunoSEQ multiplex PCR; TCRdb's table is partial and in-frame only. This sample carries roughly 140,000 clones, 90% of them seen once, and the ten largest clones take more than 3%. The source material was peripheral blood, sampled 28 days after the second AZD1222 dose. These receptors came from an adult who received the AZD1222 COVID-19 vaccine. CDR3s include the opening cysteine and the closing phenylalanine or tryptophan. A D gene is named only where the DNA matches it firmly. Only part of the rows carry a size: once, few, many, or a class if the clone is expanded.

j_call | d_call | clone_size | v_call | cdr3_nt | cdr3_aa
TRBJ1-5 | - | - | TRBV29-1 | TGCAGCGTTGAAGTGGTCGGTAGCAATCAGCCCCAGCATTTT | CSVEVVGSNQPQHF
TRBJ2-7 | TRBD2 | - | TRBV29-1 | TGCAGCGTTGAGGCGGGAGCCTACGAGCAGTACTTC | CSVEAGAYEQYF
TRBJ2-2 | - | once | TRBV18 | TGTGCCAGCCTCACCATGGGTCAGATCAACACCGGGGAGCTGTTTTTT | CASLTMGQINTGELFF
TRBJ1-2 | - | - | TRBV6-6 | TGTGCCAGTCTCCCCCCTGGTGGAGGGGTCGGCTACACCTTC | CASLPPGGGVGYTF
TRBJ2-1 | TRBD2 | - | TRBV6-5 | TGTGCCAGCAGTTATCAGGGACTAGCGGGCAATGAGCAGTTCTTC | CASSYQGLAGNEQFF
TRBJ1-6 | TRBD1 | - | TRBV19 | TGTGCCAGTAGTATGGGACAGGGCTCCTATAATTCACCCCTCCACTTT | CASSMGQGSYNSPLHF
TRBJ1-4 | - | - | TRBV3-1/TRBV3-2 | TGTGCCAGCAGCCAAGAGCTACGAGCGACTAATGAAAAACTGTTTTTT | CASSQELRATNEKLFF
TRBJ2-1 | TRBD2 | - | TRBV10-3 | TGTGCCATCAGTGAGGGACTAGCGTCCAATGAGCAGTTCTTC | CAISEGLASNEQFF
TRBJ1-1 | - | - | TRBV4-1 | TGCGCCTCGATAGGGACGTCGAACACTGAAGCTTTCTTT | CASIGTSNTEAFF
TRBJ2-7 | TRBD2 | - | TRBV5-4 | TGTGCCAGCAGCTTTTGGGGAACCTTCTCAGCGGGGGATTCAGACGAGCAGTACTTC | CASSFWGTFSAGDSDEQYF
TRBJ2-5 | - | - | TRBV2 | TGTGCCAGCAGTGTTTGGAAGGAGACCCAGTACTTC | CASSVWKETQYF
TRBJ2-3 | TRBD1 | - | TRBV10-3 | TGTGCCATCAGTGAGCCGGGACAGGGGGAGCCCGATACGCAGTATTTT | CAISEPGQGEPDTQYF
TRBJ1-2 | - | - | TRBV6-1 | TGTGCCAGCAGTGAAATGCCACAGCTCGGTGGCTACACCTTC | CASSEMPQLGGYTF
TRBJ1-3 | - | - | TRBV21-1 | TGTGCCAGCAGCTCTCCCAGGGTGAACTACTCTGGAAACACCATATATTTT | CASSSPRVNYSGNTIYF
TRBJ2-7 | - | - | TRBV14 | TGTGCCAGCAGCCAATTGGGGACAACCGAGCACTACGAGCAGTACTTC | CASSQLGTTEHYEQYF
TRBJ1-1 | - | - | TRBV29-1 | TGCAGCCTGGGGGCTGGCACTGAAGCTTTCTTT | CSLGAGTEAFF
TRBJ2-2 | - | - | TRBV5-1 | TGCGCCAGCAGCCTCGAAGGGGCTGGTACCGGGGAGCTGTTTTTT | CASSLEGAGTGELFF
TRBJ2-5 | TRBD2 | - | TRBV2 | TGTGCCAGCAGGGGGACTAGCGGGAGCCGAGAGACCCAGTACTTC | CASRGTSGSRETQYF
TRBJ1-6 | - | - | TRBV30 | TGTGCCTGGGCGGGACATACCAATTCACCCCTCCACTTT | CAWAGHTNSPLHF
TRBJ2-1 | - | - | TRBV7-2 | TGTGCCAGCAGCTCCCAGGTGGGACTCGTCCACAATGAGCAGTTCTTC | CASSSQVGLVHNEQFF
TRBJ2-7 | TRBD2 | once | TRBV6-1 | TGTGCCAGCAGTGAACACATAGCGGGAGGGCCCTACGAGCAGTACTTC | CASSEHIAGGPYEQYF
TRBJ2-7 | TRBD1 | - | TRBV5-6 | TGTGCCAGCAGCTTGGAGCAGGGGGCATATGTGCGCGAGCAGTACTTC | CASSLEQGAYVREQYF